These 20 T cell receptor beta chains originate from one sample sequenced in a study of human T cells and chemical hapten exposure. The time point is: healthy volunteer bleed at 2 weeks. From whole blood left unfractionated, total RNA was extracted. TCRdb re-called the RACE reads with MiXCR, one entry per CDR3 protein. The data contain 75,000 to 100,000 distinct CDR3 sequences, about 8.8% of them singletons. Sample: whole blood. These receptors originate from a female donor in good health. Some clones in this sample may be carry-over from other donors' samples.

This clonotype turned up a few times. The chain has TRBV11-2 and TRBJ1-5; the D is unclear. V lost 4 bases to trimming and J lost 4 bases, with 8 bases between them. From germline, CDR1 is SGHAT and CDR2 FQNNGV. The CDR3 has 13 residues. CDR3 sequence (DNA): TGTGCCAGCAGCTGGAACCTAAATCAGCCCCAGCATTTT. Translated, it gives CASSWNLNQPQHF.

The rearrangement joins TRBV29-1 to TRBJ2-6; D gene uncertain. Between the trimmed V and J ends, which lost 4 bases and 2 bases, there was a span of 6 bases. The germline V gene has CDR1 SQVTM and CDR2 ANQGSEA. The CDR3 is 13 amino acids. CDR3 in amino acids: CSVARAGANVLTF. The CDR3 DNA sequence: TGCAGCGTTGCTAGGGCTGGGGCCAACGTCCTGACTTTC.

This clonotype was seen many times. The rearrangement links TRBV10-2 to TRBJ1-1; no firm D call. The V end lost 3 bases, the J end lost 4 bases, and 0 bases lay between the germline ends. Germline assignment: CDR1 WSHSY and CDR2 SAAADI. The CDR3 has 10 amino acids. CDR3 loop: CASSDTEAFF. CDR3 sequence (DNA): TGCGCCAGCAGTGACACTGAAGCTTTCTTT.

J is TRBJ1-4 and V is TRBV12-3 or TRBV12-4; D call uncertain. The CDR3 consists of 11 residues. V was shortened by 1 base and J by 10 bases, with 4 bases between the two germline ends. CDR3 nucleotide sequence: TGTGCCAGCAGTTTAGGTGGAAAACTGTTTTTT. Translated: CASSLGGKLFF.

This clonotype was recorded a few times. V and J are TRBV7-8 and TRBJ2-3; 10 nucleotides line up with TRBD1. Unmatched junction bases numbered 5, after V lost 4 bases and J lost 4 bases. Germline CDR1 SGHVS, CDR2 FQNEAQ. The CDR3 consists of 15 residues. The DNA of the CDR3 is TGTGCCAGCAGCTCGATAGGACAGGGGGCAGATACGCAGTATTTT. Protein: CASSSIGQGADTQYF.

Points on this clonotype: One base away lies a much larger clone, so this may be a sequencing read error. This chain links TRBV11-1 with TRBJ2-1; 10 bases fit TRBD2. The CDR3 is 13 amino acids. Germline CDR1 is SGHAT and CDR2 is FQDESV (reference sequence). CDR3 DNA: TGTGCCAGCGGCTTAGTGCTAGCGGGAGAACGGTTCTTC. Translation gives CASGLVLAGERFF.

This clonotype was seen at least ten times. The chain combines TRBV28 with TRBJ2-3, with D possibly matching TRBD2 (6 bases). CDR1 and CDR2 (germline): MDHEN, SYDVKM. V lost 4 bases, J lost 3 bases, and 11 bases lay in between. CDR3 size: 14 residues. DNA of the CDR3: TGTGCCAGCAGTTATTCAGGGAGGACAGATACGCAGTATTTT. Its translation: CASSYSGRTDTQYF.

In DNA, the CDR3 is TGTGCCAGCAGTGATAAAGCGGGAGGGCGGGGTGAGCAGTTCTTC. It yields the protein CASSDKAGGRGEQFF. This sequence joins TRBV6-4 and TRBJ2-1, with 10 nucleotides matching TRBD2. This CDR3 region has 15 residues. Germline-derived CDR1 and CDR2 are MRHNA and SNTAGT. V trimming: 3 bases; J trimming: 9 bases; junction bases outside the gene matches: 8.

V gene TRBV12-3 or TRBV12-4 combines with J gene TRBJ2-3; 11 bases align to TRBD2. J gave up 6 bases and V 6 bases, and 23 bases lay outside the gene matches. The CDR3 is 20 residues long. CDR3 nucleotides: TGTGCCAGCAGCCCTTGGGATTATAGCGGGAGGGCATACAAGGCGGATACGCAGTATTTT. This sequence encodes CASSPWDYSGRAYKADTQYF.

The sample holds many counts of this clonotype. The V and J genes are TRBV5-1 and TRBJ2-7; D is undetermined. CDR1 is SGHRS and CDR2 is YFSETQ in the germline V gene. Trimming pared 2 bases from V and 7 bases from J, leaving 10 bases between. The CDR3 is made up of 12 amino acids. CDR3 DNA sequence: TGCGCCAGCAGCTTAGGATTGCGGGAGCAGTACTTC. Translation gives CASSLGLREQYF.

This clonotype has a handful of counts. This chain connects TRBV6-2 or TRBV6-3 to TRBJ2-2; 8 bases fit TRBD1. CDR1 MNHEY and CDR2 SVGEGT come from the germline V gene. J lost 3 bases, V lost 6 bases, and 6 bases had no gene match. The CDR3 spans 15 residues. The CDR3 sequence is CASRPGQGHTGELFF. DNA for the CDR3: TGTGCCAGCAGACCCGGACAGGGCCACACCGGGGAGCTGTTTTTT.

This clonotype came up many times. The J gene is TRBJ2-7, the V gene TRBV27; D remains unclear. V lost 5 bases and J lost 3, with 2 bases in between. Germline V CDR1 and CDR2: MNHEY, SMNVEV (reference sequence). The CDR3 is made up of 10 amino acids. DNA for the CDR3: TGTGCCAGCAGTCACTACGAGCAGTACTTC. Translating it yields CASSHYEQYF.

The table lists this clonotype with a few counts. J is TRBJ2-7 and V is TRBV5-6; D is undetermined. Germline CDR1 is SGHDT and CDR2 is YYEEEE. Trimming took 0 bases from V and 6 from J, leaving 13 bases between them. The CDR3 spans 14 residues. CDR3 sequence: CASSLDERPSEQYF. In DNA form, the CDR3 reads TGTGCCAGCAGCTTGGACGAGCGACCCTCCGAGCAGTACTTC.

This clonotype appeared a few times. For the CDR3, the DNA is TGTGCCAGCAGCGTTAAACCCTTGACTAGCGGGAGCTTATACGAGCAGTACTTC. Amino acids: CASSVKPLTSGSLYEQYF. The chain carries TRBV9 and TRBJ2-7, with 12 bases aligning to TRBD2. V lost 2 bases to trimming and J lost 4 bases; unmatched junction nucleotides: 13. CDR3 length: 18 residues. Germline V gene sequence: CDR1 SGDLS, CDR2 YYNGEE.

This clonotype was observed many times. The genes are TRBV28 and TRBJ2-1; 7 bases fit TRBD2. The CDR3 loop spans 14 amino acids. CDR1 is MDHEN and CDR2 is SYDVKM in the germline V gene. Trimming removed 3 bases from V and 7 bases from J; junction bases left unmatched: 6. CDR3 bases: TGTGCCAGCAGTTTTGCTAGCGGAGGGAATGAGCAGTTCTTC. Protein: CASSFASGGNEQFF.

This chain joins TRBV7-9 and TRBJ2-3, with TRBD2 matching 9 bases. The germline gives CDR1 SEHNR, CDR2 FQNEAQ (reference sequence). With V trimmed by 1 base and J by 1 base, 0 bases remained unmatched. The length of the CDR3 is 15 residues. The DNA for the CDR3 is TGTGCCAGCAGCTTAGGGACTAGCGGCACAGATACGCAGTATTTT. It codes for CASSLGTSGTDTQYF.

The chain uses TRBV28 and TRBJ2-7, with TRBD2 identical over 10 bases. The CDR3 has 13 residues. V was clipped by 6 bases and J by 3 bases; unmatched bases: 2. CDR1 MDHEN and CDR2 SYDVKM come from the germline V gene. As DNA, the CDR3 is TGTGCCAGCAGAGGACTAGCGGACTACGAGCAGTACTTC. Its translation is CASRGLADYEQYF.

This clonotype was picked up many times. This rearrangement joins TRBV29-1 to TRBJ1-1; D is possibly TRBD1 (5 bases). CDR3 length: 13 residues. Trimming removed 5 bases at V and 1 base at J, with 11 bases between. Germline V gene data show CDR1 as SQVTM and CDR2 as ANQGSEA. CDR3 protein: CSVLGQQNTEAFF. CDR3 nucleotides: TGCAGCGTTTTAGGACAACAGAACACTGAAGCTTTCTTT. Variable domain in full (rest from reference TRBV29-1 and TRBJ1-1): SAVISQKPSRDICQRGTSLTIQCQVDSQVTMMFWYRQQPGQSLTLIATANQGSEATYESGFVIDKFPISRPNLTFSTLTVSNMSPEDSSIYLCSVLGQQNTEAFFGQGTRLTVV.

This clonotype was picked up a small number of times. This chain uses TRBV6-2 or TRBV6-3 with TRBJ2-2; 7 nucleotides align to TRBD1. Germline-derived CDR1 and CDR2 are MNHEY and SVGEGT. Trimming cost V 2 bases and J 6 bases; bases outside gene matches: 6. The CDR3 covers 15 residues. The CDR3 spells CASSYTDRRSGELFF. The CDR3 DNA sequence: TGTGCCAGCAGTTACACGGACAGGAGGTCCGGGGAGCTGTTTTTT.

The chain combines TRBV5-1 with TRBJ2-6, with 9 positions matching TRBD2. The V gene's germline CDR1 is SGHRS and CDR2 YFSETQ. The CDR3 contains 16 residues. After removal of 4 bases from V and 2 bases from J, the junction contained 4 bases not matched to a gene. The CDR3 DNA sequence: TGCGCCAGCAGCGGGGTAGCGGGAGCTGGGGCCAACGTCCTGACTTTC. Translating it yields CASSGVAGAGANVLTF. The full variable domain, with the rest looked up from reference TRBV5-1 and TRBJ2-6, is KAGVTQTPRYLIKTRGQQVTLSCSPISGHRSVSWYQQTPGQGLQFLFEYFSETQRNKGNFPGRFSGRQFSNSRSEMNVSTLELGDSALYLCASSGVAGAGANVLTFGAGSRLTVL.